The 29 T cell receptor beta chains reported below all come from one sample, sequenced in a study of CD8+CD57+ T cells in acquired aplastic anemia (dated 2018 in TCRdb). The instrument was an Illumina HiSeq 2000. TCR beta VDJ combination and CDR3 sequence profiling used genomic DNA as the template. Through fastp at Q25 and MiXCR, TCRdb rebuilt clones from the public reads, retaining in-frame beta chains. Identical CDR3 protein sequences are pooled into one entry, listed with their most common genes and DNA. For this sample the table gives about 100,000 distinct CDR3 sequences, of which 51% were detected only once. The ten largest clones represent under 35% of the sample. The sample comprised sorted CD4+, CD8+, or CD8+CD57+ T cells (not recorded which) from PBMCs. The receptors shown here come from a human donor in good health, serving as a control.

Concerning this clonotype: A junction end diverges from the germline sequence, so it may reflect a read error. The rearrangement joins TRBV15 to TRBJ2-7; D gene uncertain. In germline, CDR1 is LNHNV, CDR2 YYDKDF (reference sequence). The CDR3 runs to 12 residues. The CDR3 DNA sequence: TGCGCCACCAGCAGAAGCTCCTACGAGCAGTACTTC. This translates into CATSRSSYEQYF. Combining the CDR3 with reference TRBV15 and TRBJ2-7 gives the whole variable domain DAMVIQNPRYQVTQFGKPVTLSCSQTLNHNVMYWYQQKSSQAPKLLFHYYDKDFNNEADTPDNFQSRRPNTSFCFLDIRSPGLGDTAMYLCATSRSSYEQYFGPGTRLTVT.

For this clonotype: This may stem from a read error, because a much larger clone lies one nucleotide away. The CDR3 bases are TGTGCCAGCAGTCAGGGTGGCGGTCGGCCCCAGCATTTT. Translation: CASSQGGGRPQHF. V is TRBV6-1 and J is TRBJ1-5; D possibly corresponds to TRBD1 (5 bases). Germline CDR1 is MNHNS and CDR2 is SASEGT. The V gene lost 5 bases and the J gene lost 9 bases, with 14 bases spanning the gap. This CDR3 comprises 13 residues.

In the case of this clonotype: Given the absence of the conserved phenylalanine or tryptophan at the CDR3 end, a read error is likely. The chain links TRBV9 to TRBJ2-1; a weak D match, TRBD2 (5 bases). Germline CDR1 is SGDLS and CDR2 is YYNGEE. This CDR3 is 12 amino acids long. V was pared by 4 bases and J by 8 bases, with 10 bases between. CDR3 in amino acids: CASSPGSDEQFL. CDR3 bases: TGTGCCAGCAGCCCGGGATCTGATGAGCAGTTCCTC.

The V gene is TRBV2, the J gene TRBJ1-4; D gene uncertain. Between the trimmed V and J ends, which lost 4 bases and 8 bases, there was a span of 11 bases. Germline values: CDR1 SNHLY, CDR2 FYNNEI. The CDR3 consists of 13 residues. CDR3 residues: CASSGGRREKLFF. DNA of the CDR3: TGTGCCAGCAGTGGCGGGAGACGGGAAAAACTGTTTTTT.

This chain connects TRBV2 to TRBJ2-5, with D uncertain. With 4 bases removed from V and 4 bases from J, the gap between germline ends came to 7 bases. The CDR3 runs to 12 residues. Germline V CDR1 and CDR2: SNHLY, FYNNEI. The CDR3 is CASSATRETQYF. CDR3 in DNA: TGTGCCAGCAGTGCAACGAGAGAGACCCAGTACTTC.

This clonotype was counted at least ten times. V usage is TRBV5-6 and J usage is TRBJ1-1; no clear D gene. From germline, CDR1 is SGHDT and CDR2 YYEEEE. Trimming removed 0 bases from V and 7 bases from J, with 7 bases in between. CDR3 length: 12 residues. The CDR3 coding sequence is TGTGCCAGCAGCTTGGTCGGCCTTGAAGCTTTCTTT. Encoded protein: CASSLVGLEAFF. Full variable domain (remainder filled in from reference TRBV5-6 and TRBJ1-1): DAGVTQSPTHLIKTRGQQVTLRCSPKSGHDTVSWYQQALGQGPQFIFQYYEEEERQRGNFPDRFSGHQFPNYSSELNVNALLLGDSALYLCASSLVGLEAFFGQGTRLTVV.

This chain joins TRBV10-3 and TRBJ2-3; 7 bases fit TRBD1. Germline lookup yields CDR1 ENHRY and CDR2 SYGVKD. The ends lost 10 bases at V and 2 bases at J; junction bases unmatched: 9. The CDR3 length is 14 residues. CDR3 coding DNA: TGTGCCACGAGAAGGGGGCAGGACACAGATACGCAGTATTTT. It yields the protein CATRRGQDTDTQYF.

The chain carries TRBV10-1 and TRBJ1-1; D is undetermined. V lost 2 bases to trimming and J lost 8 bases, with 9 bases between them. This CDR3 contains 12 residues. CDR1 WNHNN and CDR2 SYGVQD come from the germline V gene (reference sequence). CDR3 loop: CASSEVAGEAFF. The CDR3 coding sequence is TGCGCCAGCAGTGAGGTTGCGGGGGAAGCTTTCTTT.

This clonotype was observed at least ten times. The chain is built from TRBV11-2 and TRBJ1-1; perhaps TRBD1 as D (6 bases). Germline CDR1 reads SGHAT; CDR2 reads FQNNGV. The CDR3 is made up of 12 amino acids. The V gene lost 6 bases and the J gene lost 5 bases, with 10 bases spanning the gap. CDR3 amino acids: CASSPTGTEAFF. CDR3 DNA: TGTGCCAGCAGTCCGACAGGAACTGAAGCTTTCTTT.

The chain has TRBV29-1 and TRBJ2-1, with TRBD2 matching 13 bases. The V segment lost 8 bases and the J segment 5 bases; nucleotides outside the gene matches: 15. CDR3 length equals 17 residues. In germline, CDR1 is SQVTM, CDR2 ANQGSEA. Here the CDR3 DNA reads TGCAGCTACGTGGGGGAAGGGACTAGCGGGGAGAACAATGAGCAGTTCTTC. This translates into CSYVGEGTSGENNEQFF.

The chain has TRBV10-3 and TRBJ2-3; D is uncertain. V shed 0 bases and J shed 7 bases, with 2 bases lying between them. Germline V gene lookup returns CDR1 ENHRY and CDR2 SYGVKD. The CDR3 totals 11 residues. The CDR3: CAISESYTQYF. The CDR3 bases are TGTGCCATCAGTGAGTCCTATACGCAGTATTTT.

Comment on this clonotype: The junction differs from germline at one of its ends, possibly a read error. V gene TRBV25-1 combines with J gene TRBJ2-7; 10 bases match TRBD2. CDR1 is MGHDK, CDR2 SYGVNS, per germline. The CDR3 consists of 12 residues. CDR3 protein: CASGTSAYEQCF. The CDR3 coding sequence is TGTGCCAGCGGGACTAGCGCTTACGAGCAGTGCTTC.

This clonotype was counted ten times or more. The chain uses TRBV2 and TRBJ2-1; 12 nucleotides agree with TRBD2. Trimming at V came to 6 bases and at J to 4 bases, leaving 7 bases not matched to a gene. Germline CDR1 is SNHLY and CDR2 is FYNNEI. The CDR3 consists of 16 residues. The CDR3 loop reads CASSETSGGTYNEQFF. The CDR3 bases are TGTGCCAGCAGCGAGACTAGCGGGGGAACATACAATGAGCAGTTCTTC. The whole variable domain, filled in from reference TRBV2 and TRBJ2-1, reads EPEVTQTPSHQVTQMGQEVILRCVPISNHLYFYWYRQILGQKVEFLVSFYNNEISEKSEIFDDQFSVERPDGSNFTLKIRSTKLEDSAMYFCASSETSGGTYNEQFFGPGTRLTVL.

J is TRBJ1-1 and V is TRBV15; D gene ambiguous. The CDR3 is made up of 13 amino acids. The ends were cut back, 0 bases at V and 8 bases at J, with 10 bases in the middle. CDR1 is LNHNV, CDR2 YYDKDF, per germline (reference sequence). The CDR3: CATSRDFGTEAFF. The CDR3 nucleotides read TGTGCCACCAGCAGAGATTTTGGCACAGAAGCTTTCTTT.

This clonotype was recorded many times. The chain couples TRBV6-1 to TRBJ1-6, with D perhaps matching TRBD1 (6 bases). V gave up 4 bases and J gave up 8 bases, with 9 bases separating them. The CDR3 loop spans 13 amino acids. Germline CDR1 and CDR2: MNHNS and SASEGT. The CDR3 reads CASSGRGYSPLHF. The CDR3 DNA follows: TGTGCCAGCAGTGGCAGGGGTTATTCACCCCTCCACTTT.

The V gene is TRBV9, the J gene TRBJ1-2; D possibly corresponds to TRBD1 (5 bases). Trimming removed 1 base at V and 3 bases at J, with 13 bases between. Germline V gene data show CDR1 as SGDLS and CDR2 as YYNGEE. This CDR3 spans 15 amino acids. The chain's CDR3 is CASSVMETADYGYTF. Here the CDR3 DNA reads TGTGCCAGCAGCGTAATGGAGACAGCAGACTATGGCTACACCTTC.

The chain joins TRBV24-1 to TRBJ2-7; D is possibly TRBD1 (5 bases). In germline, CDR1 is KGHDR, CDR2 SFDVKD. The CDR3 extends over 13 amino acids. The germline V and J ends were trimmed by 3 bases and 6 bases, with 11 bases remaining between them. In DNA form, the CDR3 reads TGTGCCACCAGTGATCGCAGGGCGGCCGAGCAGTACTTC. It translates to CATSDRRAAEQYF.

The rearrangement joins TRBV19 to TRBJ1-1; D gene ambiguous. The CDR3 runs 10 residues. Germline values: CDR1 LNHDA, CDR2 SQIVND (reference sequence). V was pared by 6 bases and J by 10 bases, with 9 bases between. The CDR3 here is CASRRERAFF. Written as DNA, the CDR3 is TGTGCCAGTAGAAGGGAGAGAGCTTTCTTT.

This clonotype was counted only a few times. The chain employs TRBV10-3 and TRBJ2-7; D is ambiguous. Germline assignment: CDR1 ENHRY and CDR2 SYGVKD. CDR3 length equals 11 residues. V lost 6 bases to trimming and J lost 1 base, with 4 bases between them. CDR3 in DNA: TGTGCCATCAGCGGATCCTACGAGCAGTACTTC. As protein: CAISGSYEQYF.

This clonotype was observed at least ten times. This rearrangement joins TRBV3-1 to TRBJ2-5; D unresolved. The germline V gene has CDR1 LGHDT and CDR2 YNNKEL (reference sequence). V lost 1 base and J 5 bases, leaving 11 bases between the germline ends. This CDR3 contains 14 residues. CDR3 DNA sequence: TGTGCCAGCAGCCAAGTTACATCCCTGGAGACCCAGTACTTC. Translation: CASSQVTSLETQYF.

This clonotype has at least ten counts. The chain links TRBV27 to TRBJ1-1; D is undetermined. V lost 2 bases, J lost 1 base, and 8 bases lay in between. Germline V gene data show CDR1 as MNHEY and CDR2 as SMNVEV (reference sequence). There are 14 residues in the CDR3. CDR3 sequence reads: CASSLLGPNTEAFF. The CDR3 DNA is TGTGCCAGCAGTTTACTCGGACCGAACACTGAAGCTTTCTTT.

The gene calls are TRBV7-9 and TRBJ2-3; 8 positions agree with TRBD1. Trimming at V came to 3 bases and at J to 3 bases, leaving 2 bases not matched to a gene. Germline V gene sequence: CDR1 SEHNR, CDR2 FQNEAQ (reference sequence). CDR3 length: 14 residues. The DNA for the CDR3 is TGTGCCAGCAGCTTGGACAGGGAGACAGATACGCAGTATTTT. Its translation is CASSLDRETDTQYF.

CDR3 loop: CASSDPLAGGTDTQYF. For the CDR3, the DNA is TGTGCCAGCAGTGATCCACTAGCGGGGGGCACAGATACGCAGTATTTT. The chain uses TRBV25-1 and TRBJ2-3; 11 bases line up with TRBD2. The CDR3 runs to 16 residues. Trimming cost V 3 bases and J 1 base; bases outside gene matches: 3. The germline gives CDR1 MGHDK, CDR2 SYGVNS.

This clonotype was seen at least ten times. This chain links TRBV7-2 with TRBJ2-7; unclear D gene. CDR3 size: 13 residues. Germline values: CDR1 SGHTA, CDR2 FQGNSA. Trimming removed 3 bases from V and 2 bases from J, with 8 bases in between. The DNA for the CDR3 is TGTGCCAGCAGCTTCGGTGACACCTACGAGCAGTACTTC. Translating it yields CASSFGDTYEQYF.

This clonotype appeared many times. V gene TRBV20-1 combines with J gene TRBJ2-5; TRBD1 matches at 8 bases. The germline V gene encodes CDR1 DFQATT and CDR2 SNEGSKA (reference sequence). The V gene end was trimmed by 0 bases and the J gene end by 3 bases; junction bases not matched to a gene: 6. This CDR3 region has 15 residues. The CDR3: CSARDPGQGKETQYF. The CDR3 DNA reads TGCAGTGCTAGAGATCCAGGACAGGGAAAAGAGACCCAGTACTTC.

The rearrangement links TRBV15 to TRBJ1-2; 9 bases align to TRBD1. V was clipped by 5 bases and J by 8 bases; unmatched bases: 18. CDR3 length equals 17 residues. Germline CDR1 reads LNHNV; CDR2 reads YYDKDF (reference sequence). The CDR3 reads CATSRGGTGQNDGGYTF. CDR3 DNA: TGTGCCACCAGCCGAGGGGGGACAGGGCAGAACGATGGCGGCTACACCTTC.

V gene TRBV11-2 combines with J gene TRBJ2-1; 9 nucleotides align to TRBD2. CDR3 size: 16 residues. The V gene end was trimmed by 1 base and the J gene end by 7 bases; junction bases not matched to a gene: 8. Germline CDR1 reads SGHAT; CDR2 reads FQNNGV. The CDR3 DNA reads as TGTGCCAGCAGCTTAGTATCCAGCGGGAGGACAAATGAGCAGTTCTTC. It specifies CASSLVSSGRTNEQFF.

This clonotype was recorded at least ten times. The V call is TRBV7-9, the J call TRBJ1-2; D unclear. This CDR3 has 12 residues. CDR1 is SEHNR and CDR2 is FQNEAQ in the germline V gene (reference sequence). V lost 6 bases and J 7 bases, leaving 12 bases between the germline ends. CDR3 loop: CASSGSSGGYTF. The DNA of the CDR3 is TGTGCCAGCAGTGGGTCCTCGGGTGGCTACACCTTC.

DNA of the CDR3: TGCAGTGGTGACGGGCCAGGGATTACAACCTACAATGAGCAGTTCTTC. Translating it yields CSGDGPGITTYNEQFF. The rearrangement links TRBV20-1 to TRBJ2-1, with D possibly matching TRBD1 (5 bases). Trimming pared 7 bases from V and 2 bases from J, leaving 21 bases between. The germline V gene encodes CDR1 DFQATT and CDR2 SNEGSKA (reference sequence). CDR3 length: 16 residues.